This T cell receptor beta chain derives from a study of T-cell reconstitution after alpha-beta-depleted transplantation in children. General study findings and limits: T-cell counts and diversity at one year following transplant were attributed mainly to newly produced T cells. For some patients, TCRbeta diversity was high at day 60 because of recipient T cells and thymic progenitors that survived. After transplant, at about two months, alpha-beta T cells were reportedly derived from several hundred expanded graft clones.

Preparation of the TCRbeta library involved a method that used unique molecular identifiers. From the PCR reads, TCRdb called clonotypes with MiXCR, one entry per CDR3 protein. The sample records 450,000 to 550,000 distinct CDR3 sequences, about 10% being singletons. This clonotype was counted many times. Its target is not known. The sample consisted of PBMCs, mostly from graft donor cells, taken 180 days after TCRalphabeta/CD19-depleted stem cell transplant. The clonotype originates from a female patient aged 2-9 years who had a stem cell transplant for aplastic anemia, so the T cells may come from the graft donor.

In DNA form, the CDR3 reads TGCGCCAGTTCAACAGGGGAGATGAACACTGAAGCTTTCTTT. Its translation is CASSTGEMNTEAFF. The chain couples TRBV5-1 to TRBJ1-1; 7 bases are a match to TRBD1. The V segment lost 8 bases and the J segment 0 bases; nucleotides outside the gene matches: 7. The CDR3 consists of 14 residues. Germline CDR1 SGHRS, CDR2 YFSETQ.